This TCR beta chain was sequenced during a study of T cell responses to AZD1222 COVID-19 vaccine. The sample holds one count of this clone. Its antigen is currently unknown. Per germline, CDR1 MNHEY and CDR2 SVGAGI. Trimming took off 7 bases at V and 1 base at J, with 13 bases between the two ends. This CDR3 contains 14 residues. This table comes from immunoSEQ multiplex PCR, and its TCRdb copy is limited to in-frame clones, with some not included. Counted here are approximately 140,000 clones, over 90% occurring once; the ten biggest clones make up approximately 5.4%. Study-wide findings and caveats: Repertoires were sampled only after the peak T cell response. Breadth and depth of Spike-specific TCRs rose after two AZD1222 doses. Clonal diversity may have been underestimated, and the donors were mostly white British, with more females than males.

This receptor was identified in an adult in good health. The specimen comprised peripheral blood, sampled on day 0 of AZD1222 vaccination. The rearrangement joins TRBV6-5 to TRBJ1-1; possible D gene TRBD1, 5 bases. CDR3 coding DNA: TGTGCCAGCAACGGAAGGGGTGGGAACACTGAAGCTTTCTTT. Protein sequence: CASNGRGGNTEAFF.